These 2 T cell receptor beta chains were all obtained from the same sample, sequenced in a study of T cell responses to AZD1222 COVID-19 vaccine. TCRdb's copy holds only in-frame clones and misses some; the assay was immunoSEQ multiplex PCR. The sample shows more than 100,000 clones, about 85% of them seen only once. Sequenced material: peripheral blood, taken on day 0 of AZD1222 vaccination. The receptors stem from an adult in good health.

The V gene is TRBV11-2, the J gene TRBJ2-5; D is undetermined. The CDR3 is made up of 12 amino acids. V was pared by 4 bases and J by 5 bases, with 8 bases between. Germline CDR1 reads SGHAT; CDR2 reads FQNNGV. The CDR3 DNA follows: TGTGCCAGCAGCTCCGCTCGGGAGACCCAGTACTTC. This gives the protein CASSSARETQYF.

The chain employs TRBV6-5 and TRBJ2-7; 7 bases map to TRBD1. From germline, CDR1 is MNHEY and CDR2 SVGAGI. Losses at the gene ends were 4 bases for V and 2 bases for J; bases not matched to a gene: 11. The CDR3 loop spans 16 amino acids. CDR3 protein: CASSSYPDRNTYEQYF. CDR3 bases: TGTGCCAGCAGTTCGTACCCGGACAGGAATACCTACGAGCAGTACTTC.